The 9 T cell receptor beta chains reported below all come from one sample, sequenced in a study of cytomegalovirus exposure and HLA in healthy donors. Here immunoSEQ multiplex PCR was the method, and the copy in TCRdb shows in-frame clones only, minus some. The sample has about 180,000 clones; 85% are singletons. Input material: PBMCs. These receptors originate from a man aged 18 to 29 in good health and CMV-seropositive.

The chain combines TRBV5-1 with TRBJ1-2; TRBD1 might be the D (5 bases). Germline CDR1 and CDR2: SGHRS and YFSETQ. The CDR3 is made up of 13 amino acids. Trimming cost V 5 bases and J 4 bases, with 12 bases left between them. CDR3 DNA: TGCGCCAGCAGAACAGGTAACTCCTATGGCTACACCTTC. It encodes CASRTGNSYGYTF.

V is TRBV7-3 and J is TRBJ2-3, with D maybe TRBD2 (6 bases). The V gene's germline CDR1 is SGHTA and CDR2 FQGTGA. There are 14 residues in the CDR3. Trimming removed 3 bases at V and 4 bases at J, with 11 bases between. The CDR3 here is CASSLRGRPDTQYF. The CDR3 DNA reads TGTGCCAGCAGCTTGCGAGGGAGGCCAGATACGCAGTATTTT. Together with reference TRBV7-3 and TRBJ2-3, the CDR3 gives the full variable domain: GAGVSQTPSNKVTEKGKYVELRCDPISGHTALYWYRQSLGQGPEFLIYFQGTGAADDSGLPNDRFFAVRPEGSVSTLKIQRTERGDSAVYLCASSLRGRPDTQYFGPGTRLTVL.

V is TRBV6-1 and J is TRBJ2-7; D may be TRBD1 (6 bases). The CDR3 extends over 14 amino acids. Looked up from germline, CDR1 is MNHNS and CDR2 is SASEGT. V shed 1 base and J shed 5 bases, with 12 bases lying between them. Here the CDR3 DNA reads TGTGCCAGCAGTGAAGACAGGGTTAAAGACGAGCAGTACTTC. This translates into CASSEDRVKDEQYF.

This clone was picked up one time. The genes are TRBV5-5 and TRBJ1-5, with TRBD1 matching over 7 bases. CDR1 and CDR2 from the germline V gene are SGHKS and YYEKEE (reference sequence). This CDR3 region has 17 residues. The J segment lost 3 bases and the V segment lost 0 bases, leaving 9 bases of the junction unmatched. CDR3 DNA: TGTGCCAGCAGCTTGGTCCCGGGACAGACAATCAATCAGCCCCAGCATTTT. Protein product: CASSLVPGQTINQPQHF. Based on the CDR3 plus reference TRBV5-5 and TRBJ1-5, the full variable domain is DAGVTQSPTHLIKTRGQQVTLRCSPISGHKSVSWYQQVLGQGPQFIFQYYEKEERGRGNFPDRFSARQFPNYSSELNVNALLLGDSALYLCASSLVPGQTINQPQHFGDGTRLSIL.

The gene calls are TRBV6-5 and TRBJ1-1, with 7 bases matching TRBD1. This CDR3 spans 13 amino acids. Trimming removed 5 bases from V and 4 bases from J; junction bases left unmatched: 4. The germline CDR1 and CDR2 sequences are MNHEY and SVGAGI. The CDR3 is CASSQGQVTEAFF. In DNA form, the CDR3 reads TGTGCCAGCAGTCAAGGACAGGTCACTGAAGCTTTCTTT.

The V gene is TRBV7-2, the J gene TRBJ1-3, with D maybe TRBD1 (5 bases). CDR1 is SGHTA, CDR2 FQGNSA, per germline. Trimming took off 1 base at V and 3 bases at J, with 7 bases between the two ends. The CDR3 covers 14 residues. The CDR3 protein is CASSLGRGGNTIYF. CDR3 nucleotides: TGTGCCAGCAGCTTAGGAAGGGGTGGAAACACCATATATTTT. The complete variable domain, with remaining parts taken from reference TRBV7-2 and TRBJ1-3, reads GAGVSQSPSNKVTEKGKDVELRCDPISGHTALYWYRQSLGQGLEFLIYFQGNSAPDKSGLPSDRFSAERTGGSVSTLTIQRTQQEDSAVYLCASSLGRGGNTIYFGEGSWLTVV.

This clone was seen only once. The chain couples TRBV19 to TRBJ1-5; TRBD1 is a possible D gene (6 bases). CDR1 and CDR2 from the germline V gene are LNHDA and SQIVND (reference sequence). The V gene lost 4 bases and the J gene lost 7 bases, with 11 bases spanning the gap. This CDR3 region has 13 residues. DNA of the CDR3: TGTGCCAGTAGTACCCAACAGGGCCAGCCCCAGCATTTT. This gives the protein CASSTQQGQPQHF.

The table lists this clone with a count of one. The gene calls are TRBV27 and TRBJ2-7, with 7 bases that match TRBD2. Germline V gene lookup returns CDR1 MNHEY and CDR2 SMNVEV (reference sequence). The length of the CDR3 is 13 residues. The junction had 3 bases not matched to a gene; V was cut back by 7 bases and J by 0 bases. CDR3 protein: CASNPSGSYEQYF. CDR3 coding DNA: TGTGCCAGCAATCCTAGCGGCTCCTACGAGCAGTACTTC.

This clone has a handful of counts. This chain uses TRBV27 with TRBJ2-1, with 7 bases lining up with TRBD2. There are 17 residues in the CDR3. V gave up 8 bases and J gave up 4 bases; unmatched junction bases: 17. CDR1 is MNHEY, CDR2 SMNVEV, per germline (reference sequence). The CDR3 nucleotides read TGTGCCAGCGGGCGGCGAACGGGAGGCCCTATTTACAATGAGCAGTTCTTC. It codes for CASGRRTGGPIYNEQFF.